This entry lists 4 T cell receptor beta chains sequenced from one sample in a study of CD8 T cells in Susac syndrome. RNA totalling roughly 0.5 to 1 ug underwent reverse transcription with random hexamers. One entry per CDR3 protein, called by TCRdb with MiXCR from the immunoSEQ multiplex PCR reads. The repertoire consists of 200,000 to 300,000 distinct CDR3 sequences, with 90% to 97% occurring once and the leading ten covering about 0.095%. The sample comprised CD4+ T cells from PBMCs. These receptors came from a human donor with Susac syndrome.

The chain combines TRBV9 with TRBJ1-2, with TRBD1 as a possible D gene (5 bases). The V end was cut by 3 bases, the J end by 5 bases, with 17 bases between. Germline-derived CDR1 and CDR2 are SGDLS and YYNGEE. The CDR3 contains 15 residues. Written as DNA, the CDR3 is TGTGCCAGCAGCGAAGAGGCAAGGGGCGCATATGGCTACACCTTC. Protein product: CASSEEARGAYGYTF.

The rearrangement links TRBV30 to TRBJ2-1, with D perhaps matching TRBD2 (5 bases). V lost 3 bases and J 0 bases, leaving 12 bases between the germline ends. The CDR3 runs to 15 residues. Per the germline V gene, CDR1 is GTSNPN and CDR2 is SVGIG (reference sequence). CDR3 sequence reads: CAWSLKRSSYNEQFF. Written as DNA, the CDR3 is TGTGCCTGGAGCCTAAAGCGGAGCTCCTACAATGAGCAGTTCTTC.

The V gene is TRBV12-3 or TRBV12-4, the J gene TRBJ1-5, with D hard to call. The CDR3 runs 14 residues. The V and J ends lost 7 bases and 0 bases respectively, with 10 bases between them. The CDR3 bases are TGTGCCAGCATCGGACGAAATAGCAATCAGCCCCAGCATTTT. Protein: CASIGRNSNQPQHF.

The V and J genes are TRBV11-2 and TRBJ1-5, with a tentative D call TRBD1 (5 bases). Germline CDR1 SGHAT, CDR2 FQNNGV. This CDR3 comprises 15 residues. V lost 2 bases, J lost 0 bases, and 8 bases lay in between. Here the CDR3 reads CASSLMGDSNQPQHF. Here the CDR3 DNA reads TGTGCCAGCAGCTTAATGGGGGATAGCAATCAGCCCCAGCATTTT.